These T cell receptor beta chains were read from a single sample in a study of shared clonotypes between healthy human individuals. The table came from immunoSEQ multiplex PCR; TCRdb's copy has only in-frame clones and leaves some out. This sample carries around 100,000 clones, under 70% of them seen once, and the ten largest clones take approximately 25%. The sample was memory CD8+ T cells sorted from blood. The receptors here all came from a woman between 25 and 40 years old in good health. The CDR3 runs from the conserved cysteine through the conserved F or W. The order of the fields is V gene, clone size, D gene, J gene, CDR3 protein, CDR3 DNA. The D gene is left open where the match is weak. Clone size is shown for a subset of rows, as once, few, many or a class of expanded clone.

TRBV28,once,-,TRBJ1-2,CASSRLFRNYGYTF,TGTGCCAGCAGCCGTCTATTCCGTAACTATGGCTACACCTTC
TRBV5-4,-,-,TRBJ2-3,CASSSTRPDTQYF,TGTGCCAGCAGCTCAACGCGTCCAGATACGCAGTATTTT
TRBV6-5,-,TRBD2,TRBJ2-7,CASSYFGGEGEQYF,TGTGCCAGCAGTTACTTTGGCGGGGAGGGCGAGCAGTACTTC
TRBV6-5,-,-,TRBJ2-7,CASSYSDSDGYEQYF,TGTGCCAGCAGTTACTCGGACAGCGACGGCTACGAGCAGTACTTC
TRBV5-1,-,-,TRBJ2-5,CASSGGATQYF,TGCGCCAGCAGCGGGGGGGCAACCCAGTACTTC
TRBV6-4,-,-,TRBJ1-5,CASSEEEIQPQHF,TGTGCCAGCAGTGAAGAGGAAATTCAGCCCCAGCATTTT
TRBV7-2,-,-,TRBJ2-7,CASSDRVGGAYEQYF,TGTGCCAGCAGTGATAGGGTGGGCGGAGCATACGAGCAGTACTTC
TRBV25-1,-,TRBD1,TRBJ2-7,CASSELTGVSYEQYF,TGTGCCAGCAGTGAATTGACAGGGGTCTCCTACGAGCAGTACTTC
TRBV29-1,-,-,TRBJ2-4,CSVEWDAGNIQYF,TGCAGCGTTGAATGGGACGCTGGAAACATTCAGTACTTC
TRBV28,few,TRBD1,TRBJ2-6,CASSLYRGSGANVLTF,TGTGCCAGCAGTTTATACAGGGGTTCAGGGGCCAACGTCCTGACTTTC
TRBV7-2,-,TRBD1,TRBJ2-5,CASSSRTGGNWETQYF,TGTGCCAGCAGCTCCAGGACAGGGGGCAATTGGGAGACCCAGTACTTC
TRBV27,few,TRBD1,TRBJ2-3,CASSSHRGRTDTQYF,TGTGCCAGCAGTTCCCACAGGGGACGTACAGATACGCAGTATTTT
TRBV7-9,-,TRBD2,TRBJ2-5,CASSLYQGGEGETQYF,TGTGCCAGCAGCTTATACCAGGGAGGGGAAGGAGAGACCCAGTACTTC
TRBV9,-,-,TRBJ2-7,CASSVGGAPWEQYF,TGTGCCAGCAGCGTAGGAGGGGCCCCCTGGGAGCAGTACTTC
TRBV7-2,few,-,TRBJ2-1,CASSLSSGLYNEQFF,TGTGCCAGCAGCTTATCGAGCGGCCTATACAATGAGCAGTTCTTC
TRBV11-2,-,-,TRBJ2-7,CASSQTLAHEQYF,TGTGCCAGCTCGCAGACCCTGGCCCACGAGCAGTACTTC
TRBV5-5,once,TRBD2,TRBJ2-2,CASSPWSLAGGPGTGELFF,TGTGCCAGCAGCCCGTGGTCACTAGCGGGAGGGCCGGGGACCGGGGAGCTGTTTTTT
TRBV4-1,-,-,TRBJ1-5,CASSRYRVNQPQHF,TGCGCCAGCAGCCGCTACAGGGTGAATCAGCCCCAGCATTTT
TRBV10-1,-,-,TRBJ2-7,CASSESRGTGASYEQYF,TGCGCCAGCAGTGAGTCCCGGGGAACGGGGGCCTCCTACGAGCAGTACTTC
TRBV19,once,-,TRBJ2-7,CASTRDGGYEQYF,TGTGCCAGTACCCGGGACGGGGGATACGAGCAGTACTTC
TRBV10-3,-,TRBD2,TRBJ2-5,CAISESSLAGTETQYF,TGTGCCATCAGTGAGTCGTCACTAGCGGGTACTGAGACCCAGTACTTC
TRBV4-1,-,-,TRBJ1-1,CASSQPSLEAFF,TGCGCCAGCAGCCAACCCTCGCTAGAAGCTTTCTTT
TRBV19,-,-,TRBJ1-4,CASSISSGHNEKLFF,TGTGCCAGTAGTATTTCTTCAGGGCATAATGAAAAACTGTTTTTT
TRBV6-6,-,-,TRBJ2-1,CASSYEVGNEQFF,TGTGCCAGCAGTTACGAAGTAGGCAATGAGCAGTTCTTC
TRBV10-2,-,-,TRBJ2-7,CASSESRGYEQYF,TGCGCCAGCAGTGAGTCGAGGGGGTACGAGCAGTACTTC
TRBV27,-,TRBD1,TRBJ2-7,CASGQGALQYF,TGTGCCAGCGGACAGGGGGCGTTGCAGTACTTC
TRBV19,-,-,TRBJ1-5,CASSIFGGDNQPQHF,TGTGCCAGTAGTATCTTCGGGGGTGACAATCAGCCCCAGCATTTT
TRBV25-1,-,TRBD2,TRBJ2-1,CASSDPGTSYEQFF,TGTGCCAGCAGTGACCCCGGGACTAGTTATGAGCAGTTCTTC
TRBV5-1,-,-,TRBJ2-7,CASSLDHSYEQYF,TGCGCCAGCAGCTTGGACCACTCCTACGAGCAGTACTTC
TRBV7-9,-,-,TRBJ2-7,CASSFRTGMVHEQYF,TGTGCCAGCAGCTTCCGAACGGGGATGGTCCACGAGCAGTACTTC
TRBV7-9,few,-,TRBJ1-2,CASSPPVDNYGYTF,TGTGCCAGCAGCCCTCCAGTAGATAACTATGGCTACACCTTC
TRBV5-1,-,-,TRBJ1-4,CASSLGVGDIEKLFF,TGCGCCAGCAGCTTGGGAGTGGGGGATATTGAAAAACTGTTTTTT
TRBV5-4,many,TRBD2,TRBJ2-1,CASSPTGLAGYNEQFF,TGTGCCAGCAGCCCCACCGGACTAGCGGGATACAATGAGCAGTTCTTC
TRBV7-9,once,-,TRBJ1-5,CASSLWVGTGNQPQHF,TGTGCCAGCAGCTTGTGGGTCGGAACGGGCAATCAGCCCCAGCATTTT
TRBV5-1,-,-,TRBJ2-1,CASSLKLSSYNEQFF,TGCGCCAGCAGCTTGAAGCTAAGCTCCTACAATGAGCAGTTCTTC
TRBV11-3,-,TRBD1,TRBJ1-5,CASSLETGRVNQPQHF,TGTGCCAGCAGCTTAGAGACAGGGAGGGTTAATCAGCCCCAGCATTTT
TRBV19,-,-,TRBJ2-1,CASRPSSYNEQFF,TGTGCCTCCCGCCCGAGCTCCTACAATGAGCAGTTCTTC
TRBV5-6,-,-,TRBJ2-1,CASSPGGFGRLEQFF,TGTGCCAGCAGTCCGGGCGGATTCGGGCGGCTTGAGCAGTTCTTC
TRBV19,-,TRBD1,TRBJ1-6,CASTGQETSPLHF,TGTGCCAGCACGGGACAGGAGACTTCACCCCTCCACTTT
TRBV2,-,-,TRBJ1-4,CASSKRHLVLFF,TGTGCCAGCAGTAAGAGACATTTGGTACTGTTTTTT
TRBV13,few,TRBD2,TRBJ2-1,CASRGLAGANEQFF,TGTGCCAGCCGGGGACTAGCGGGAGCAAATGAGCAGTTCTTC
TRBV5-5,-,-,TRBJ2-7,CASSWGVYEQYF,TGTGCCAGCAGCTGGGGGGTATACGAGCAGTACTTC
TRBV30,-,-,TRBJ2-7,CAWSVTLLTPPYEQYF,TGTGCCTGGAGTGTAACGTTGCTTACTCCTCCCTACGAGCAGTACTTC
TRBV27,few,-,TRBJ2-7,CASSSGYEQYF,TGTGCCAGCAGTTCAGGCTACGAGCAGTACTTC
TRBV6-1,-,TRBD2,TRBJ2-7,CASSPGLAVYYEQYF,TGTGCCAGCAGCCCGGGACTAGCAGTTTACTACGAGCAGTACTTC
TRBV7-9,many,-,TRBJ2-5,CASSPRGQGQETQYF,TGTGCCAGCAGTCCCCGGGGTCAGGGTCAAGAGACCCAGTACTTC
TRBV2,-,-,TRBJ2-3,CASSYRPTDTQYF,TGTGCCAGCAGCTATCGCCCGACAGATACGCAGTATTTT
TRBV4-2,-,-,TRBJ2-2,CASSQDLERTGELFF,TGTGCCAGCAGCCAAGATCTGGAGCGGACCGGGGAGCTGTTTTTT
TRBV6-1,-,-,TRBJ2-7,CASSPGGHSYEQYF,TGTGCCAGCAGCCCCGGGGGTCACTCCTACGAGCAGTACTTC
TRBV6-4,once,TRBD2,TRBJ2-7,CASSEVLGGEQYF,TGTGCCAGCAGTGAGGTCCTGGGAGGGGAGCAGTACTTC
TRBV6-6,few,TRBD2,TRBJ2-7,CASSYGLAVEQYF,TGTGCCAGCAGTTATGGGCTAGCGGTCGAGCAGTACTTC
TRBV25-1,-,-,TRBJ2-7,CASSSYEQYF,TGTGCCAGCAGTAGCTACGAGCAGTACTTC
TRBV27,-,-,TRBJ2-7,CASSLAASYEQYF,TGTGCCAGCAGTTTAGCCGCATCCTACGAGCAGTACTTC
TRBV6-4,few,-,TRBJ2-2,CASSDSSAGELFF,TGTGCCAGCAGTGACTCCTCGGCCGGGGAGCTGTTTTTT
TRBV4-1,-,-,TRBJ1-1,CASSQIGHMNTEAFF,TGCGCCAGCAGTCAAATAGGACATATGAACACTGAAGCTTTCTTT